This T cell receptor (beta chain) appears in the sequencing data of a study of cytomegalovirus exposure and HLA in healthy donors. Per germline, CDR1 SNHLY and CDR2 FYNNEI. The CDR3 totals 17 residues. V was pared by 3 bases and J by 10 bases, with 24 bases between. PCR was performed using 60 Vbeta and 13 Jbeta primers. Libraries were prepared by immunoSEQ multiplex PCR; TCRdb keeps only in-frame clonotypes and omits some of them. This sample has about 140,000 clones; around 77% occur once, and the top ten carry approximately 2.1%. This clonotype was obtained from a man aged 30 to 39 in good health and CMV-seronegative. V is TRBV2 and J is TRBJ1-4, with D unclear. The sequencing input was PBMCs. The CDR3 region is CASSDWRIMQAGGKLFF. The CDR3 bases are TGTGCCAGCAGTGACTGGCGGATAATGCAAGCAGGAGGAAAACTGTTTTTT.